The clone carrying this T cell receptor beta chain was detected only a few times. The CDR3 spans 14 residues. V lost 5 bases to trimming and J lost 5 bases; unmatched junction nucleotides: 8. Germline values: CDR1 LNHDA, CDR2 SQIVND (reference sequence). The sample comes from a study of T cells in Graves' hyperthyroidism and ophthalmopathy. The TCR beta CDR3 regions underwent amplification using RNA transcripts as the source. HTBI primers were the set used in a first-round RT-PCR of the TCR CDR3. TCRdb re-called the multiplex PCR reads with MiXCR, one entry per CDR3 protein. The data show roughly 240,000 distinct CDR3 sequences, 16% seen once.

Sequencing input: blood. This chain links TRBV19 with TRBJ2-7, with TRBD1 matching over 8 bases. The receptor was isolated from a young woman with Graves' ophthalmopathy. The CDR3 here is CASSFGQGTNEQYF. The DNA of the CDR3 is TGTGCCAGTAGTTTCGGACAGGGTACCAACGAGCAGTACTTC.